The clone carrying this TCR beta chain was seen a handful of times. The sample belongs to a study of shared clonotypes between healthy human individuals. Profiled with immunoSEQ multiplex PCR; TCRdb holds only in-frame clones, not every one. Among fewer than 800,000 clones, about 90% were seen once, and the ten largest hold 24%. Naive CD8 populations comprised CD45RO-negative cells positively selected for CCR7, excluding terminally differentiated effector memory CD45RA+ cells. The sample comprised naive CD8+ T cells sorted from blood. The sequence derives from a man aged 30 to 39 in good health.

DNA for the CDR3: TGTGCCACCTCGGGACAGGGTGATGAAAAACTGTTTTTT. Its translation: CATSGQGDEKLFF. The rearrangement uses TRBV6-6 and TRBJ1-4; 9 nucleotides align to TRBD1. The CDR3 runs to 13 residues. J lost 6 bases, V lost 10 bases, and 6 bases had no gene match. Germline CDR1 and CDR2: MNHNY and SVGAGI (reference sequence).